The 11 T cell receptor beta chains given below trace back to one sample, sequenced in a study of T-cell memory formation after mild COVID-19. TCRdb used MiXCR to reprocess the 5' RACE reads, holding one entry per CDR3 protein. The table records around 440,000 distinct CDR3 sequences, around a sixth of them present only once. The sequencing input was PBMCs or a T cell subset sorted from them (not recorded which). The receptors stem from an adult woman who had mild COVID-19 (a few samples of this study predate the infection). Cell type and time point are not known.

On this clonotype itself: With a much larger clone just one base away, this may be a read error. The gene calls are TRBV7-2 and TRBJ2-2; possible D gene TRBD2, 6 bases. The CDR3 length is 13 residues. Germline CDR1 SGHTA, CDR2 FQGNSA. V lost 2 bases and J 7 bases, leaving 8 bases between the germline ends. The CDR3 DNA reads TGTGCCAGCAGCTTAAGGGGAGGCGGGGAGCTGTTTTTT. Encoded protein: CASSLRGGGELFF.

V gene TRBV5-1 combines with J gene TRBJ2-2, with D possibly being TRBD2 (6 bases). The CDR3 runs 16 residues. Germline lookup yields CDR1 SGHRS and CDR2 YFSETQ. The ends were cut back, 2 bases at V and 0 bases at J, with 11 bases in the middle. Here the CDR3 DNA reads TGCGCCAGCAGCTTCAGGGAGGCCCCGAACACCGGGGAGCTGTTTTTT. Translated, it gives CASSFREAPNTGELFF. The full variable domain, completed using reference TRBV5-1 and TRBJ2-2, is KAGVTQTPRYLIKTRGQQVTLSCSPISGHRSVSWYQQTPGQGLQFLFEYFSETQRNKGNFPGRFSGRQFSNSRSEMNVSTLELGDSALYLCASSFREAPNTGELFFGEGSRLTVL.

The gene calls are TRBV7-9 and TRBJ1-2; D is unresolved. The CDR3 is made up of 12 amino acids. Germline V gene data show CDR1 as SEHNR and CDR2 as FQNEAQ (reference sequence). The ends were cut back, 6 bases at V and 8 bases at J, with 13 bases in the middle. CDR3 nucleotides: TGTGCCAGCAGTGCGGACCCACCCGGCTACACCTTC. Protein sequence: CASSADPPGYTF.

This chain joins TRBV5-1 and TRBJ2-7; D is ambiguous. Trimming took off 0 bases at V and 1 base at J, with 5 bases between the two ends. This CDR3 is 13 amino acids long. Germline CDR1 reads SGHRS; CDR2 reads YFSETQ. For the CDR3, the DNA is TGCGCCAGCAGCTTGGCCCGATCCTACGAGCAGTACTTC. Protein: CASSLARSYEQYF.

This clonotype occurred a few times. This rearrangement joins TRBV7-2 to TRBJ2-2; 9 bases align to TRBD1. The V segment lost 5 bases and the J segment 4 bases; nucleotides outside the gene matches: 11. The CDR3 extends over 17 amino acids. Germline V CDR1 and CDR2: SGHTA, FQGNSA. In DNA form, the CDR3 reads TGTGCCAGCAGCCAGTATACAGGGGGCTCGGCCACCGGGGAGCTGTTTTTT. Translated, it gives CASSQYTGGSATGELFF.

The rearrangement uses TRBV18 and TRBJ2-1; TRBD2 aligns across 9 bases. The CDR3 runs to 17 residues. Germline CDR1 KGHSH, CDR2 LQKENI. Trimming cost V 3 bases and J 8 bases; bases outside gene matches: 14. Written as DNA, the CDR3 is TGTGCCAGCTCACCTCTCCCGGGACTAGCATCGGGAGATGAGCAGTTCTTC. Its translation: CASSPLPGLASGDEQFF.

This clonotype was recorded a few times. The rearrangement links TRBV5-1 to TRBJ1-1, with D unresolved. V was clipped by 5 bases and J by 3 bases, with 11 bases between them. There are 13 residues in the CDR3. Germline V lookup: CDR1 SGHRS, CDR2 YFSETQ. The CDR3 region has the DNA TGCGCCAGCAGGGAGCCCCCCGACACTGAAGCTTTCTTT. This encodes CASREPPDTEAFF.

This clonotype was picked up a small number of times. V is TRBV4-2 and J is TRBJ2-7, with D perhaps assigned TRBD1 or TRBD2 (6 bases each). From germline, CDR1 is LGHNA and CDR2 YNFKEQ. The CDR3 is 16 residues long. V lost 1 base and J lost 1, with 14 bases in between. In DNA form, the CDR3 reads TGTGCCAGCAGCCAAGGGGGGGCAGGTGGTTCCTACGAGCAGTACTTC. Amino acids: CASSQGGAGGSYEQYF.

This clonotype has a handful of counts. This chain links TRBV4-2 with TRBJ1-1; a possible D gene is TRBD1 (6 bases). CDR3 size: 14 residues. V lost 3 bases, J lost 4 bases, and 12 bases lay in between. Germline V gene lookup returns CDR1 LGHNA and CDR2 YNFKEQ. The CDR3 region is CASSHAGGATEAFF. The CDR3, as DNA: TGTGCCAGCAGCCATGCTGGGGGGGCCACTGAAGCTTTCTTT.

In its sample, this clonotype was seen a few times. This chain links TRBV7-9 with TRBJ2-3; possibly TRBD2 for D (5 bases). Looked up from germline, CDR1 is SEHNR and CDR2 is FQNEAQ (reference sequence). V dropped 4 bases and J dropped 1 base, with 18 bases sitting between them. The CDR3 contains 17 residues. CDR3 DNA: TGTGCCAGCAGCTCACGGGGTGGCCTAAGGGGCACAGATACGCAGTATTTT. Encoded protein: CASSSRGGLRGTDTQYF.

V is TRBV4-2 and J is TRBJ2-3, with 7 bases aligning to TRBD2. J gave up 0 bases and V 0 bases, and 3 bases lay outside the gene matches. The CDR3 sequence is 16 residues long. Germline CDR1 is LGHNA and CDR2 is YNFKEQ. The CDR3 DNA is TGTGCCAGCAGCCAAGACACTAGCGCAAGCACAGATACGCAGTATTTT. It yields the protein CASSQDTSASTDTQYF.